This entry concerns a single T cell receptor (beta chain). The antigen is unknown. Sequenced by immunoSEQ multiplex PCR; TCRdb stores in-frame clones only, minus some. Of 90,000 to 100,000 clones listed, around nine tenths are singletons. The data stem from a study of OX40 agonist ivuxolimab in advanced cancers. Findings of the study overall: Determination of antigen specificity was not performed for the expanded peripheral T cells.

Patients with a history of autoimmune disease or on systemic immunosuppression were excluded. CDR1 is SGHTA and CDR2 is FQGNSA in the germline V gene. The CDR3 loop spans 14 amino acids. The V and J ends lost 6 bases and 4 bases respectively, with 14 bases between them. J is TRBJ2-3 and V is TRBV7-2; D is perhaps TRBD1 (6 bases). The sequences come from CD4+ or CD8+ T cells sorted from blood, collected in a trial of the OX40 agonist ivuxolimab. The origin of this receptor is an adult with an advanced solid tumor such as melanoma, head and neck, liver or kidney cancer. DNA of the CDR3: TGTGCCAGCAGACGAACAGGGACGGCAGATACGCAGTATTTT. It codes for CASRRTGTADTQYF.